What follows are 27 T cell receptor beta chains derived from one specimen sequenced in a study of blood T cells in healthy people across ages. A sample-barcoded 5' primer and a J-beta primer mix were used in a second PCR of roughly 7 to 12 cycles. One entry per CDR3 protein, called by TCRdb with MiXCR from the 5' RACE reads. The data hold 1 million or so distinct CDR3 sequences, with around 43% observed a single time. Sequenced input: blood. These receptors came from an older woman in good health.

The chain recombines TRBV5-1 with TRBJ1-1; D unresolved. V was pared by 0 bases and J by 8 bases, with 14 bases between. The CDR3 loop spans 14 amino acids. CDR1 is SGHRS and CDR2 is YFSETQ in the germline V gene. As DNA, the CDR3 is TGCGCCAGCAGCTTGGTATCCAGAGCGGAGGAAGCTTTCTTT. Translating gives CASSLVSRAEEAFF.

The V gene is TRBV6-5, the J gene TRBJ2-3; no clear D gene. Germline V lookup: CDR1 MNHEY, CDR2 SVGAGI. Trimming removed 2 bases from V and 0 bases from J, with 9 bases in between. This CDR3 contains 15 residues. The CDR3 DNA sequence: TGTGCCAGCAGTTACACTTCTTCTAGCACAGATACGCAGTATTTT. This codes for CASSYTSSSTDTQYF.

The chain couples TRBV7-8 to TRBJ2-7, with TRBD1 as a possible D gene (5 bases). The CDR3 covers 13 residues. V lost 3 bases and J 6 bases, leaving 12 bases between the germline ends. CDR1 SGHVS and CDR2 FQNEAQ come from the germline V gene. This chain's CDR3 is CASSFAGPIEQYF. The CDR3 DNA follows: TGTGCCAGCAGCTTCGCAGGGCCGATCGAGCAGTACTTC.

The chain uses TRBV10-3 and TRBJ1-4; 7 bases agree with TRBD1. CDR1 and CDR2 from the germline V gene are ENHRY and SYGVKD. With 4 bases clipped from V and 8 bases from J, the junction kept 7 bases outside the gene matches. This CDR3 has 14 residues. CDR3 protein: CAISASGTDEKLFF. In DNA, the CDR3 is TGTGCCATCAGTGCCTCCGGGACAGACGAAAAACTGTTTTTT.

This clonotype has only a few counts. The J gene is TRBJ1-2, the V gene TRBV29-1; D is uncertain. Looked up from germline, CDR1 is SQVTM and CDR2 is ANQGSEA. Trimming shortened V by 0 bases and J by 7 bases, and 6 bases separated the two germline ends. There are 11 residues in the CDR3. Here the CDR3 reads CSVEERSGYTF. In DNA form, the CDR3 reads TGCAGCGTTGAAGAGCGGAGTGGCTACACCTTC. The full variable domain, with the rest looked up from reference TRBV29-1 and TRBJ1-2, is SAVISQKPSRDICQRGTSLTIQCQVDSQVTMMFWYRQQPGQSLTLIATANQGSEATYESGFVIDKFPISRPNLTFSTLTVSNMSPEDSSIYLCSVEERSGYTFGSGTRLTVV.

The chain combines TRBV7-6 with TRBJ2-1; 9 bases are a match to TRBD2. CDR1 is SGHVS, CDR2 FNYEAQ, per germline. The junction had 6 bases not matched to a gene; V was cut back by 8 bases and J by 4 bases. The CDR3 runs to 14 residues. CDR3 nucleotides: TGTGCCAGCGTCCCGGCGGGAGGGTACAATGAGCAGTTCTTC. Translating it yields CASVPAGGYNEQFF.

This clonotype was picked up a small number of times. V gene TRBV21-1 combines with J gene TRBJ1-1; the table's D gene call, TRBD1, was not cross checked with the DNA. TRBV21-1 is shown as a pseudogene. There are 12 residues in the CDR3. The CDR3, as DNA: TGTGCCAGCAGCAGAAGGCCACAGGGGGCTTTCTTT. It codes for CASSRRPQGAFF.

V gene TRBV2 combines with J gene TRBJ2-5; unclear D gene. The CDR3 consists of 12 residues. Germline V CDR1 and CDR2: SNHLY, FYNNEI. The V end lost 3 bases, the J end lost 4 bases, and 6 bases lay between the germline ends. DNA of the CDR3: TGTGCCAGCAGTGATTGGGGAGAGACCCAGTACTTC. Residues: CASSDWGETQYF.

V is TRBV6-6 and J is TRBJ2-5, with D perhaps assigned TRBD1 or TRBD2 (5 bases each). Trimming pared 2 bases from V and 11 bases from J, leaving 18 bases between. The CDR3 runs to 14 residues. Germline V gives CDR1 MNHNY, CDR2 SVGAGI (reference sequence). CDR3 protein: CASSYPNQGGEQYF. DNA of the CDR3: TGTGCCAGCAGTTACCCGAATCAGGGTGGGGAGCAGTACTTC.

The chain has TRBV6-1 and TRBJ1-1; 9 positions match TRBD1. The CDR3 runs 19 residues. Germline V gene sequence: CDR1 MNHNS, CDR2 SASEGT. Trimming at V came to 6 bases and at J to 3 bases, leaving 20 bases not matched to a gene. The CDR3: CASRMGQGNYATMDTEAFF. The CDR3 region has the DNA TGTGCCAGCAGAATGGGACAGGGTAACTACGCGACGATGGACACTGAAGCTTTCTTT.

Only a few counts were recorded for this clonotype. DNA of the CDR3: TGCAGTGCTAGTCTCGATCTCGGCTACACCTTC. This encodes CSASLDLGYTF. V usage is TRBV20-1 and J usage is TRBJ1-2, with D unresolved. V lost 3 bases, J lost 8 bases, and 10 bases lay in between. The CDR3 loop spans 11 amino acids. Germline values: CDR1 DFQATT, CDR2 SNEGSKA (reference sequence).

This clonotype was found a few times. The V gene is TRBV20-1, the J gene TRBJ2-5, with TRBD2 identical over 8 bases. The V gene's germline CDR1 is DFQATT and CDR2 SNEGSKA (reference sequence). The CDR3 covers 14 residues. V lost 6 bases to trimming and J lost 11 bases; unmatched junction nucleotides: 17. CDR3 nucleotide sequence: TGCAGTGCAGATACTACCGGGAGGGCGTATGAGCAGTACTTC. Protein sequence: CSADTTGRAYEQYF.

Written as DNA, the CDR3 is TGTGCCAGCAGTTCAAGGACCGACAGGGGGAGCACAGATACGCAGTATTTT. It specifies CASSSRTDRGSTDTQYF. The rearrangement joins TRBV12-3 or TRBV12-4 to TRBJ2-3; 9 nucleotides match TRBD1. V lost 4 bases, J lost 0 bases, and 8 bases stayed unmatched. The CDR3 loop spans 17 amino acids.

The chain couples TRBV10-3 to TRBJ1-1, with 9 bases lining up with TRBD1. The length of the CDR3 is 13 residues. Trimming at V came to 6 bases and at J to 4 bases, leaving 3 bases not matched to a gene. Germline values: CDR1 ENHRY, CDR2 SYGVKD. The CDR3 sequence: CAIRRDRATEAFF. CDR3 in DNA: TGTGCCATCAGGCGGGACAGGGCCACTGAAGCTTTCTTT.

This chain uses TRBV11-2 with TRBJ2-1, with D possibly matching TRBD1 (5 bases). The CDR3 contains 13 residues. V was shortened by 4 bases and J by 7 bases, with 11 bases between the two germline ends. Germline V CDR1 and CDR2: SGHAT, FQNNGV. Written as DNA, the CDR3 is TGTGCCAGCAGCTACATAGGACAAAATGAGCAGTTCTTC. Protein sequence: CASSYIGQNEQFF.

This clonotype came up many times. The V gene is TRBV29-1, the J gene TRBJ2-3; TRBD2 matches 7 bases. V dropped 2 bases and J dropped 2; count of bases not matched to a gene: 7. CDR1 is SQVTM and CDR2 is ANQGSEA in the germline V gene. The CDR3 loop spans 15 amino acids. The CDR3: CSVERTAGITDTQYF. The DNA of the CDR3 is TGCAGCGTTGAACGAACAGCGGGAATCACAGATACGCAGTATTTT.

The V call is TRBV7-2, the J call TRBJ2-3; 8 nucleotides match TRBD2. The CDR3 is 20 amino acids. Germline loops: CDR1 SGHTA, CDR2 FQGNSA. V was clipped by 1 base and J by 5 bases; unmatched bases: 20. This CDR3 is CASSLGGRGTGTRLRDTQYF. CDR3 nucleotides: TGTGCCAGCAGCTTAGGCGGTAGGGGCACCGGGACTAGATTGCGAGATACGCAGTATTTT.

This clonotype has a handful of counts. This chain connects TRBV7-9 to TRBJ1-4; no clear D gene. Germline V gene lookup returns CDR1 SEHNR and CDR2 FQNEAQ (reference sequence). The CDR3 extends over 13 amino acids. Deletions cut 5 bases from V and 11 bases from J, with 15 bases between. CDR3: CASSPVQGGKLFF. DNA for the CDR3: TGTGCCAGCAGCCCAGTACAAGGTGGTAAACTGTTTTTT.

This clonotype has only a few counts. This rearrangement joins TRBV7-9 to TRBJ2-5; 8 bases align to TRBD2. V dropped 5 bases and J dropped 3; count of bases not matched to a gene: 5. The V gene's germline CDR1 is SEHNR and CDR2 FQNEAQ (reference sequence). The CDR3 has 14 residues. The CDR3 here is CASSDSGMEETQYF. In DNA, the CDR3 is TGTGCCAGCAGCGATAGCGGGATGGAAGAGACCCAGTACTTC.

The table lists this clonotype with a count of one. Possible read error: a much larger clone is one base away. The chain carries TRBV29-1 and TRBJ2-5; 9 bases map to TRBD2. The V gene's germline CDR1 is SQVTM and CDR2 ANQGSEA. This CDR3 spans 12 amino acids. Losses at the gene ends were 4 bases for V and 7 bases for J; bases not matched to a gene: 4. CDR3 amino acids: CSVGTSAATQYF. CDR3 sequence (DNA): TGCAGCGTTGGGACTAGCGCCGCGACCCAGTACTTC.

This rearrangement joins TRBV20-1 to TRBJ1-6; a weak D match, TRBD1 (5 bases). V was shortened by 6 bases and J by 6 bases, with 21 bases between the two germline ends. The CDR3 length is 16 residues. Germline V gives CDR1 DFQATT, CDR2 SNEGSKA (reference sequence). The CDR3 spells CSAPESRGGLNSPLHF. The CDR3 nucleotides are TGCAGTGCCCCCGAGTCGAGGGGCGGACTTAATTCACCCCTCCACTTT.

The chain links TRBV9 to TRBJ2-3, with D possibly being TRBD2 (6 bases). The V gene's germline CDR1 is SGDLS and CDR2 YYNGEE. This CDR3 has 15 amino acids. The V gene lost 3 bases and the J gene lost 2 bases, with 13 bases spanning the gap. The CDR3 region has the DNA TGTGCCAGCAGCGCTGGGACTCGACCCACAGATACGCAGTATTTT. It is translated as CASSAGTRPTDTQYF.

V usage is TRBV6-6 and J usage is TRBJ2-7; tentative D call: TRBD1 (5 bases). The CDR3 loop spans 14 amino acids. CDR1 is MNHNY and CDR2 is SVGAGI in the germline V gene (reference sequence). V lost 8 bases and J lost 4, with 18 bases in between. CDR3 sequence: CASGSGLSAYEQYF. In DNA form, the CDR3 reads TGTGCCAGCGGGTCAGGGTTGTCAGCTTACGAGCAGTACTTC.

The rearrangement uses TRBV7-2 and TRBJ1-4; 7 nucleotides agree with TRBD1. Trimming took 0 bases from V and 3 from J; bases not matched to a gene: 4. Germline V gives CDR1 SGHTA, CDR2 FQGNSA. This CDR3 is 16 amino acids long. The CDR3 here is CASSLARTGPNEKLFF. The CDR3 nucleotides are TGTGCCAGCAGCTTAGCCCGGACAGGCCCTAATGAAAAACTGTTTTTT.

The CDR3: CASTHPLGQALYGYTF. The CDR3 DNA follows: TGTGCCAGCACCCATCCATTGGGACAGGCGCTCTATGGCTACACCTTC. The rearrangement joins TRBV12-3 or TRBV12-4 to TRBJ1-2; 8 nucleotides agree with TRBD1. Trimming at V came to 7 bases and at J to 4 bases, leaving 14 bases not matched to a gene. The CDR3 has 16 residues.

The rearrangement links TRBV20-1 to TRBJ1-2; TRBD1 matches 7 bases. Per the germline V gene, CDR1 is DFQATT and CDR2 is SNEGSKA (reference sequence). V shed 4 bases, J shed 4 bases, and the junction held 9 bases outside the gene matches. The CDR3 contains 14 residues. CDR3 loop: CSATQTGPPYGYTF. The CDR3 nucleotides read TGCAGTGCTACTCAGACAGGGCCCCCCTATGGCTACACCTTC.

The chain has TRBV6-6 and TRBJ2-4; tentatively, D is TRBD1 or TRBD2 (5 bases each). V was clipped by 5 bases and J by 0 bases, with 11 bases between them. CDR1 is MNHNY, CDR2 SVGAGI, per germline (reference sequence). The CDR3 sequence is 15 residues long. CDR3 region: CASSGTTGAKNIQYF. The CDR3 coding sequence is TGTGCCAGCAGTGGGACCACCGGAGCCAAAAACATTCAGTACTTC.